The table lists the clone carrying this T cell receptor (beta chain) with a few counts. This sample is drawn from a study of blood T cell repertoires in COVID-19. Turning to the study itself: Italy, Spain and the United States were the sources of the convalescent and acute COVID-19 samples. Sources were T cells, B-cell-depleted T cells, or PBMCs; the material itself was cDNA or gDNA.

Profiling relied on immunoSEQ multiplex PCR, and the TCRdb table lists in-frame clones only, not all of them. The sample has fewer than 90,000 clones; roughly 70% are singletons. This CDR3 is 11 amino acids long. Germline assignment: CDR1 DFQATT and CDR2 SNEGSKA (reference sequence). The chain uses TRBV20-1 and TRBJ2-5; D not resolved. The clonotype comes from a woman of 80 years or more with acute or convalescent COVID-19. Sequenced material: peripheral blood. CDR3 bases: TGCAGGGCAGGTTCGGCGGAGACCCAGTACTTC. It is translated as CRAGSAETQYF.